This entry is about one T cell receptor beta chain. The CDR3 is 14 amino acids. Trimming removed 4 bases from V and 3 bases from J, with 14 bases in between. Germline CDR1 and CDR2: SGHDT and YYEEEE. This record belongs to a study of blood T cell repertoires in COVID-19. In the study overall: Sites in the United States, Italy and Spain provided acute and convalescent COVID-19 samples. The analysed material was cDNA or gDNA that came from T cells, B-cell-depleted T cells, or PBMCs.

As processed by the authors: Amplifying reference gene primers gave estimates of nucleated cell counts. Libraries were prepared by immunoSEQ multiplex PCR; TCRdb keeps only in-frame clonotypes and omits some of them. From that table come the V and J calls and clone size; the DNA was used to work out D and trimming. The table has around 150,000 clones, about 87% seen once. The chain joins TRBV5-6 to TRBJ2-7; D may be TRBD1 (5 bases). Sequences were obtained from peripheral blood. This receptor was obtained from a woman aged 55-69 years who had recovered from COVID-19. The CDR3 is CASSPLFRDYEQYF. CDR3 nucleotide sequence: TGTGCCAGCAGCCCCCTTTTCAGGGACTACGAGCAGTACTTC. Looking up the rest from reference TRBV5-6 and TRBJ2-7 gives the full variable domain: DAGVTQSPTHLIKTRGQQVTLRCSPKSGHDTVSWYQQALGQGPQFIFQYYEEEERQRGNFPDRFSGHQFPNYSSELNVNALLLGDSALYLCASSPLFRDYEQYFGPGTRLTVT.